The 28 T cell receptor beta chains below come from one sample, sequenced in a study of technical replicates of blood from a handful of donors. The protocol was immunoSEQ multiplex PCR, while the TCRdb copy is restricted to in-frame clones and leaves out a portion. Among approximately 50,000 clones listed, roughly 86% were seen once. Sample: PBMCs. These receptors were obtained from a human donor in good health. Some clones in this sample may be carry-over from other donors' samples.

The V gene is TRBV7-6, the J gene TRBJ2-1, with D perhaps TRBD2 (5 bases). The V end lost 6 bases, the J end lost 6 bases, and 15 bases lay between the germline ends. Germline-derived CDR1 and CDR2 are SGHVS and FNYEAQ. There are 14 residues in the CDR3. This chain's CDR3 is CASSDPRRANEQFF. The CDR3 nucleotides are TGTGCCAGCAGTGATCCCCGGCGGGCCAATGAGCAGTTCTTC.

The chain employs TRBV7-2 and TRBJ1-4, with 8 bases aligning to TRBD1. The CDR3 sequence is 14 residues long. Germline V gene data show CDR1 as SGHTA and CDR2 as FQGNSA. Trimming took 4 bases from V and 4 from J; bases not matched to a gene: 2. CDR3 amino acids: CASSSTGDNEKLFF. The CDR3 nucleotides read TGTGCCAGCAGCTCGACAGGGGATAATGAAAAACTGTTTTTT. The complete variable domain, with remaining parts taken from reference TRBV7-2 and TRBJ1-4, reads GAGVSQSPSNKVTEKGKDVELRCDPISGHTALYWYRQSLGQGLEFLIYFQGNSAPDKSGLPSDRFSAERTGGSVSTLTIQRTQQEDSAVYLCASSSTGDNEKLFFGSGTQLSVL.

V and J are TRBV7-9 and TRBJ2-7; 8 bases line up with TRBD1. The CDR3 loop spans 12 amino acids. Germline V gene lookup returns CDR1 SEHNR and CDR2 FQNEAQ (reference sequence). Germline trimming cut 7 bases from V and 7 bases from J; bases unmatched to any gene: 6. CDR3 DNA: TGTGCCAGCACTCAGGGGGCAGGGGAGCAGTACTTC. It codes for CASTQGAGEQYF.

This chain links TRBV6-5 with TRBJ1-4, with D hard to call. CDR3 length: 14 amino acids. Germline V gives CDR1 MNHEY, CDR2 SVGAGI. Trimming stripped 4 bases from V and 4 bases from J, with 10 bases between. DNA for the CDR3: TGTGCCAGCAGTTTTTCGGGTCATAATGAAAAACTGTTTTTT. This sequence encodes CASSFSGHNEKLFF.

The chain uses TRBV7-3 and TRBJ2-5; D may be TRBD2 (6 bases). CDR3 length: 14 amino acids. Germline V lookup: CDR1 SGHTA, CDR2 FQGTGA. V lost 0 bases to trimming and J lost 1 base, with 6 bases between them. The CDR3 sequence is CASSLTGLQETQYF. The CDR3 bases are TGTGCCAGCAGCTTAACGGGACTCCAAGAGACCCAGTACTTC.

The chain carries TRBV6-6 and TRBJ1-5; TRBD1 is a possible D gene (6 bases). V was pared by 1 base and J by 2 bases, with 12 bases between. The CDR3 runs 16 residues. Germline lookup yields CDR1 MNHNY and CDR2 SVGAGI (reference sequence). As DNA, the CDR3 is TGTGCCAGCAGTTACTACCGACAGGAGGGCAATCAGCCCCAGCATTTT. This encodes CASSYYRQEGNQPQHF.

This chain connects TRBV2 to TRBJ2-7; a weak D match, TRBD1 (6 bases). CDR1 is SNHLY, CDR2 FYNNEI, per germline. V gave up 6 bases and J gave up 0 bases, with 9 bases separating them. The CDR3 covers 13 residues. The CDR3: CASRAGVSYEQYF. For the CDR3, the DNA is TGTGCCAGCAGAGCAGGGGTCTCCTACGAGCAGTACTTC.

This rearrangement joins TRBV5-4 to TRBJ1-1; possible D gene TRBD1, 6 bases. The germline V gene encodes CDR1 SGHNT and CDR2 YYREEE (reference sequence). Trimming cost V 6 bases and J 0 bases, with 15 bases left between them. The CDR3 is 15 residues long. The CDR3 region has the DNA TGTGCCAGCAAGCGAGCCGGGACAATGAACACTGAAGCTTTCTTT. As protein: CASKRAGTMNTEAFF.

This chain links TRBV5-1 with TRBJ2-4; TRBD2 matches 7 bases. The CDR3 extends over 14 amino acids. The germline CDR1 and CDR2 sequences are SGHRS and YFSETQ. The V gene end was trimmed by 1 base and the J gene end by 5 bases; junction bases not matched to a gene: 3. Here the CDR3 reads CASSLSGGENIQYF. The CDR3 DNA reads as TGCGCCAGCAGCTTGTCGGGGGGAGAAAACATTCAGTACTTC.

This chain uses TRBV9 with TRBJ1-6; D is perhaps TRBD1 (5 bases). Trimming removed 5 bases from V and 0 bases from J, with 9 bases in between. The germline V gene has CDR1 SGDLS and CDR2 YYNGEE. CDR3 length: 15 amino acids. The DNA of the CDR3 is TGTGCCAGCAGGGGGGGGAGCTCCTATAATTCACCCCTCCACTTT. Amino acids: CASRGGSSYNSPLHF.

The V call is TRBV10-3, the J call TRBJ2-7; 12 nucleotides match TRBD2. The germline CDR1 and CDR2 sequences are ENHRY and SYGVKD. V trimming: 10 bases; J trimming: 4 bases; junction bases outside the gene matches: 8. The CDR3 runs 14 residues. The CDR3 DNA is TGTGCCACGAAAAGACTAGCGGGAGAGTACGAGCAGTACTTC. Translating it yields CATKRLAGEYEQYF.

The J gene is TRBJ1-2, the V gene TRBV6-1; 7 bases agree with TRBD1. This CDR3 region has 15 residues. V lost 0 bases, J lost 4 bases, and 5 bases stayed unmatched. The V gene's germline CDR1 is MNHNS and CDR2 SASEGT. This CDR3 reads CASSEAPDRAYGYTF. CDR3 DNA sequence: TGTGCCAGCAGTGAAGCCCCTGACAGGGCCTATGGCTACACCTTC.

This clone is categorized as medium-sized. The J gene is TRBJ1-2, the V gene TRBV10-3; TRBD1 agrees at 8 bases. The germline CDR1 and CDR2 sequences are ENHRY and SYGVKD. The V and J ends lost 6 bases and 0 bases, in that order; junction bases with no gene match: 3. The CDR3 is 14 amino acids. The CDR3 sequence is CAIRGQGANYGYTF. For the CDR3, the DNA is TGTGCCATCAGAGGACAGGGAGCTAACTATGGCTACACCTTC.

This clone was seen only a few times. The V and J genes are TRBV10-3 and TRBJ1-1; 9 nucleotides match TRBD1. There are 14 residues in the CDR3. The ends lost 7 bases at V and 6 bases at J; junction bases unmatched: 9. CDR1 is ENHRY and CDR2 is SYGVKD in the germline V gene. The CDR3 coding sequence is TGTGCCATCAAGGGACAGGGAGTGGGAGCTGAAGCTTTCTTT. It yields the protein CAIKGQGVGAEAFF.

The chain carries TRBV7-9 and TRBJ2-2; 9 positions agree with TRBD1. From germline, CDR1 is SEHNR and CDR2 FQNEAQ (reference sequence). The CDR3 extends over 16 amino acids. The ends lost 5 bases at V and 4 bases at J; junction bases unmatched: 8. CDR3 loop: CASSPRDREGTGELFF. CDR3 DNA: TGTGCCAGCAGCCCCCGGGACAGGGAAGGCACCGGGGAGCTGTTTTTT. Together with reference TRBV7-9 and TRBJ2-2, the CDR3 gives the full variable domain: DTGVSQNPRHKITKRGQNVTFRCDPISEHNRLYWYRQTLGQGPEFLTYFQNEAQLEKSRLLSDRFSAERPKGSFSTLEIQRTEQGDSAMYLCASSPRDREGTGELFFGEGSRLTVL.

This rearrangement joins TRBV6-5 to TRBJ1-4; TRBD1 matches 9 bases. The V gene end was trimmed by 6 bases and the J gene end by 3 bases; junction bases not matched to a gene: 5. This CDR3 is built from 15 residues. CDR1 is MNHEY, CDR2 SVGAGI, per germline. The DNA for the CDR3 is TGTGCCAGCAGGACTACAGGGGGCCCTAATGAAAAACTGTTTTTT. Amino acids: CASRTTGGPNEKLFF.

The rearrangement joins TRBV6-5 to TRBJ1-1; no definite D call. V dropped 6 bases and J dropped 4 bases, with 12 bases sitting between them. CDR1 and CDR2 (germline): MNHEY, SVGAGI. The CDR3 contains 13 residues. The chain's CDR3 is CASRPVGSTEAFF. DNA of the CDR3: TGTGCCAGCAGACCAGTGGGCAGCACTGAAGCTTTCTTT.

This clone was detected once. The chain joins TRBV5-1 to TRBJ2-2, with 8 bases identical to TRBD2. The CDR3 consists of 14 residues. Germline loops: CDR1 SGHRS, CDR2 YFSETQ. After removal of 3 bases from V and 6 bases from J, the junction contained 4 bases not matched to a gene. Written as DNA, the CDR3 is TGCGCCAGCAGCTCGGGACTAGTGGCCGGGGAGCTGTTTTTT. Translated, it gives CASSSGLVAGELFF.

V gene TRBV19 combines with J gene TRBJ1-1; D unresolved. Germline loops: CDR1 LNHDA, CDR2 SQIVND (reference sequence). This CDR3 has 13 amino acids. Trimming removed 7 bases at V and 6 bases at J, with 15 bases between. The CDR3: CASKRGALAEAFF. In nucleotides, the CDR3 is TGTGCCAGTAAGCGGGGTGCGTTAGCTGAAGCTTTCTTT.

This chain connects TRBV5-6 to TRBJ2-7, with 13 positions matching TRBD2. The CDR3 covers 15 residues. Germline V gives CDR1 SGHDT, CDR2 YYEEEE. Unmatched junction bases numbered 6, after V lost 4 bases and J lost 5 bases. The CDR3 nucleotides are TGTGCCAGCAGCCCGAAGGGACTAGCGGGGAACGAGCAGTACTTC. It specifies CASSPKGLAGNEQYF. The variable domain in full, completed from reference TRBV5-6 and TRBJ2-7, reads DAGVTQSPTHLIKTRGQQVTLRCSPKSGHDTVSWYQQALGQGPQFIFQYYEEEERQRGNFPDRFSGHQFPNYSSELNVNALLLGDSALYLCASSPKGLAGNEQYFGPGTRLTVT.

This chain connects TRBV11-2 to TRBJ1-2; tentative D call: TRBD1 (5 bases). V lost 2 bases and J 6 bases, leaving 7 bases between the germline ends. Germline V CDR1 and CDR2: SGHAT, FQNNGV. This CDR3 has 12 amino acids. The CDR3 bases are TGTGCCAGCAGCTTAACACAGGATGGCTACACCTTC. The encoded protein is CASSLTQDGYTF.

The CDR3 protein is CASSSTGTVRYEQYF. The CDR3 DNA reads TGTGCCAGCAGCTCCACCGGGACAGTGCGATACGAGCAGTACTTC. The V call is TRBV7-2, the J call TRBJ2-7; 7 positions match TRBD1. The CDR3 has 15 amino acids. After removal of 4 bases from V and 4 bases from J, the junction contained 10 bases not matched to a gene. CDR1 is SGHTA, CDR2 FQGNSA, per germline.

The rearrangement links TRBV5-1 to TRBJ2-5; 11 positions agree with TRBD2. The CDR3 is made up of 15 amino acids. CDR1 and CDR2 from the germline V gene are SGHRS and YFSETQ. V shed 4 bases, J shed 9 bases, and the junction held 11 bases outside the gene matches. The CDR3 loop is CASSPGTSGSPAQYF. CDR3 DNA: TGCGCCAGCAGCCCAGGGACTAGCGGCTCCCCGGCCCAGTACTTC.

This chain connects TRBV12-5 to TRBJ1-2; 10 bases match TRBD1. The CDR3 covers 14 residues. J was trimmed by 4 bases and V by 8 bases; bases with no gene match: 7. From germline, CDR1 is LGHNT and CDR2 FRNRAP. Written as DNA, the CDR3 is TGTGCTAGTACCGTAGGGACAGGGGCCTATGGCTACACCTTC. Its translation is CASTVGTGAYGYTF.

The J gene is TRBJ2-3, the V gene TRBV5-1; TRBD2 is a possible D gene (6 bases). This CDR3 has 16 amino acids. Per germline, CDR1 SGHRS and CDR2 YFSETQ. The V gene lost 4 bases and the J gene lost 9 bases, with 24 bases spanning the gap. DNA for the CDR3: TGCGCCAGCAGCCTAAACCCCGGGACTGGTGTCGGCACGCAGTATTTT. Translated, it gives CASSLNPGTGVGTQYF.

The chain is built from TRBV7-6 and TRBJ2-3; D perhaps matches TRBD1 (6 bases). The V end was cut by 5 bases, the J end by 8 bases, with 11 bases between. The germline CDR1 and CDR2 sequences are SGHVS and FNYEAQ. The CDR3 has 12 residues. CDR3 DNA sequence: TGTGCCAGCAGCCAACAGGGCGGTACGCAGTATTTT. Protein: CASSQQGGTQYF.

This chain joins TRBV6-4 and TRBJ2-3; 9 nucleotides line up with TRBD1. The V and J ends lost 0 bases and 4 bases, in that order; junction bases with no gene match: 5. The CDR3 has 16 residues. Germline CDR1 and CDR2: MRHNA and SNTAGT. Here the CDR3 DNA reads TGTGCCAGCAGTGACTCAACGGGACAGGGTGCAGATACGCAGTATTTT. It is translated as CASSDSTGQGADTQYF.

The chain links TRBV5-4 to TRBJ2-7; possibly TRBD1 for D (6 bases). Germline values: CDR1 SGHNT, CDR2 YYREEE (reference sequence). The CDR3 spans 14 residues. The V end was cut by 4 bases, the J end by 0 bases, with 11 bases between. The CDR3 loop is CASSALQGSYEQYF. CDR3 DNA sequence: TGTGCCAGCAGCGCCTTACAGGGCTCCTACGAGCAGTACTTC.